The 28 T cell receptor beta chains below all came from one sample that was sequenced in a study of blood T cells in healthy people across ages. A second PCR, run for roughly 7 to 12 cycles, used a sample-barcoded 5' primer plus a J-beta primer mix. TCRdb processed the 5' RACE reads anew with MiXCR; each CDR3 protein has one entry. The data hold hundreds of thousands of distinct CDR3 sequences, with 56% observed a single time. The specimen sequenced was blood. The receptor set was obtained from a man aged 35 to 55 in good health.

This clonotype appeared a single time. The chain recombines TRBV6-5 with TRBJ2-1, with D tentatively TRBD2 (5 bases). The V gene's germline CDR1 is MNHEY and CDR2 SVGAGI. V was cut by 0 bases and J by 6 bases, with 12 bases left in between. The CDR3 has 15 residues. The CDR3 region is CASSYSGDIGNEQFF. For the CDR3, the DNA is TGTGCCAGCAGTTACTCCGGGGATATTGGCAATGAGCAGTTCTTC.

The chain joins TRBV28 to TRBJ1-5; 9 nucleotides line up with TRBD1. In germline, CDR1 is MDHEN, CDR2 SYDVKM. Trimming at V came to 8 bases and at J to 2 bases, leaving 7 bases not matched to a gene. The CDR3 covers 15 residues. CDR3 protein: CASRDRDVGNQPQHF. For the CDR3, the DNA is TGTGCCAGCCGGGACAGGGATGTTGGCAATCAGCCCCAGCATTTT.

The CDR3 sequence is CGAGGQGVGDTQYF. In DNA form, the CDR3 reads TGTGGCGCAGGGGGACAGGGAGTTGGGGATACGCAGTATTTT. The rearrangement joins TRBV7-9 to TRBJ2-3; 9 bases align to TRBD1. CDR3 length: 14 residues. The germline V gene encodes CDR1 SEHNR and CDR2 FQNEAQ (reference sequence).

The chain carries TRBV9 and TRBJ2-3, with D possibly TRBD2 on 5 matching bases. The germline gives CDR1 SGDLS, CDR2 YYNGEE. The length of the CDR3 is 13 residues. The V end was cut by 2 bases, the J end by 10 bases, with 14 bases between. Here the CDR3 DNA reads TGTGCCAGCAGCGTCGGACTTTTAGCTTCGCAGTATTTT. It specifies CASSVGLLASQYF.

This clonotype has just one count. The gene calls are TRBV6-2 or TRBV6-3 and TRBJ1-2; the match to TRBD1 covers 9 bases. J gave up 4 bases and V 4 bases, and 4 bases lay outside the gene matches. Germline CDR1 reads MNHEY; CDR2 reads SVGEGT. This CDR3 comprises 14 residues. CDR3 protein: CASSFGTGIYGYTF. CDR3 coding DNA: TGTGCCAGCAGTTTTGGGACAGGGATCTATGGCTACACCTTC.

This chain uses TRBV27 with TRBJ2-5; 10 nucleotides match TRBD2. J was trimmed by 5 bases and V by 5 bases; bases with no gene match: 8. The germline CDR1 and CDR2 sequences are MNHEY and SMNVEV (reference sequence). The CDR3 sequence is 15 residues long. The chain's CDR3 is CASSLKRGGRETQYF. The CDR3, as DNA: TGTGCCAGCAGTCTAAAGCGGGGGGGACGCGAGACCCAGTACTTC.

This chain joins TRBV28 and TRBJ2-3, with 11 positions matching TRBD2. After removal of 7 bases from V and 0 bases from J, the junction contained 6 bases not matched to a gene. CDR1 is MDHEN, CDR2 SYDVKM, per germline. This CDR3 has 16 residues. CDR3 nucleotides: TGTGCCAGCAACATAGCGGGGGGGCGAAGCACAGATACGCAGTATTTT. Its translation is CASNIAGGRSTDTQYF.

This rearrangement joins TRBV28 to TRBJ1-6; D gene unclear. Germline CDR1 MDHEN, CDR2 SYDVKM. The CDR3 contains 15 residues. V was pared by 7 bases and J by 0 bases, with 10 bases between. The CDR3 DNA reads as TGTGCCAGCATTGCGGGAGCCTCCTATAATTCACCCCTCCACTTT. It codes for CASIAGASYNSPLHF. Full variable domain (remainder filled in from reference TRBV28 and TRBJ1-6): DVKVTQSSRYLVKRTGEKVFLECVQDMDHENMFWYRQDPGLGLRLIYFSYDVKMKEKGDIPEGYSVSREKKERFSLILESASTNQTSMYLCASIAGASYNSPLHFGNGTRLTVT.

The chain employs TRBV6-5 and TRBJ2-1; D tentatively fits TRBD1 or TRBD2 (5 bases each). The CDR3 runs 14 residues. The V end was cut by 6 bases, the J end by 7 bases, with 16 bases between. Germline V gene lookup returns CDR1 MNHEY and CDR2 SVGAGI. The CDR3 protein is CASSSVGGTNEQFF. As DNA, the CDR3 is TGTGCCAGCAGCTCTGTTGGGGGTACGAATGAGCAGTTCTTC.

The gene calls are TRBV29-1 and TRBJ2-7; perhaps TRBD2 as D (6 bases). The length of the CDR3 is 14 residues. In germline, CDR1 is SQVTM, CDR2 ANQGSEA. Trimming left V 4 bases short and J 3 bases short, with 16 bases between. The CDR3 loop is CSVVQRDLYYEQYF. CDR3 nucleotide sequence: TGCAGCGTTGTGCAACGGGACTTATACTACGAGCAGTACTTC.

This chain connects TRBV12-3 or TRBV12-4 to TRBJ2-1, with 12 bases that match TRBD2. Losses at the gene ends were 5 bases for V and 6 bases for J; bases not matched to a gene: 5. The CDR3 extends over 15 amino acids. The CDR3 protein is CASSQTSGRFNEQFF. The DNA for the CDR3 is TGTGCCAGCAGTCAAACTAGCGGGAGGTTCAATGAGCAGTTCTTC.

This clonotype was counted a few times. As DNA, the CDR3 is TGTGCCAGCAGCTTTTCTCGGCGGGATGGCTACACCTTC. Translation: CASSFSRRDGYTF. This rearrangement joins TRBV7-2 to TRBJ1-2, with D unclear. V was cut by 3 bases and J by 6 bases, with 11 bases left in between. The CDR3 runs to 13 residues. Germline CDR1 and CDR2: SGHTA and FQGNSA.

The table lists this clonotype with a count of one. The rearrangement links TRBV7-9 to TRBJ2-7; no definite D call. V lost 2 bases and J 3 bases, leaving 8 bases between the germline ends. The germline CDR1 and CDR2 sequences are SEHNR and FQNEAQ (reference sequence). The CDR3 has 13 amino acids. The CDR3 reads CASSLLGFYEQYF. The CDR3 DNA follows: TGTGCCAGCAGCTTACTAGGATTCTACGAGCAGTACTTC.

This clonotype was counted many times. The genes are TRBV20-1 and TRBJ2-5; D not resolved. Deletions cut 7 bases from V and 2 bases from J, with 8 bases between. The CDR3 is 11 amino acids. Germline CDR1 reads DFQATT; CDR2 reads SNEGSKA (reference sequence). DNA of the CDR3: TGCAGTGGTACGAGGCAAGAGACCCAGTACTTC. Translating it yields CSGTRQETQYF.

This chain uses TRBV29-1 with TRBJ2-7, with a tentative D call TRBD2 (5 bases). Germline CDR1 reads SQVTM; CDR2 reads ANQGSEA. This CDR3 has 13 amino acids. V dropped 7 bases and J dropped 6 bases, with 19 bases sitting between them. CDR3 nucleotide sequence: TGCAGCGGGGGAGAGCTCCGCATGGGCGAGCAGTACTTC. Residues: CSGGELRMGEQYF.

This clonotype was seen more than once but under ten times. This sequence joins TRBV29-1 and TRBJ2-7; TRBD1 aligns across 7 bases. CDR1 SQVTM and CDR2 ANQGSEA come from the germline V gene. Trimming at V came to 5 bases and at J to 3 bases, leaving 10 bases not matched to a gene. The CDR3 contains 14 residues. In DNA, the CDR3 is TGCAGCGTTACAGGGGACCCAATATACTACGAGCAGTACTTC. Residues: CSVTGDPIYYEQYF.

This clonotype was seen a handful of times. The CDR3 protein is CSAREGRAKNIQYF. In DNA form, the CDR3 reads TGCAGTGCTAGGGAGGGCCGAGCCAAAAACATTCAGTACTTC. The genes are TRBV20-1 and TRBJ2-4; TRBD2 might be the D (6 bases). In germline, CDR1 is DFQATT, CDR2 SNEGSKA (reference sequence). The CDR3 extends over 14 amino acids. V was trimmed by 3 bases and J by 0 bases, leaving 9 bases between them.

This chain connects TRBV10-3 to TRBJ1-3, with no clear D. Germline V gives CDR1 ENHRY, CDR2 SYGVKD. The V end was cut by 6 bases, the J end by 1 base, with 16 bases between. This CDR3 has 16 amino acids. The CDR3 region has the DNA TGTGCCATCAGGATCTCGGACCTACCTTCTGGAAACACCATATATTTT. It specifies CAIRISDLPSGNTIYF.

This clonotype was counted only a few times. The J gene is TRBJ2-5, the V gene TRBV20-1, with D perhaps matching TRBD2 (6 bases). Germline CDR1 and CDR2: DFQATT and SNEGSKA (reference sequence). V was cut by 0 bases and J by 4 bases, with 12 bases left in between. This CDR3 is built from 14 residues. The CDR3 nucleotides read TGCAGTGCTAGAGATCGAAGGAGGGGAGAGACCCAGTACTTC. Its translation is CSARDRRRGETQYF.

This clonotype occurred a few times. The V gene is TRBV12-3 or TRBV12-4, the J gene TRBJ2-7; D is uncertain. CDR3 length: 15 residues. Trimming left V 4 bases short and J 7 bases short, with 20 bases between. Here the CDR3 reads CASSSPAHSGLEQYF. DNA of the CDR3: TGTGCCAGCAGTTCCCCGGCTCACAGTGGCCTAGAGCAGTACTTC.

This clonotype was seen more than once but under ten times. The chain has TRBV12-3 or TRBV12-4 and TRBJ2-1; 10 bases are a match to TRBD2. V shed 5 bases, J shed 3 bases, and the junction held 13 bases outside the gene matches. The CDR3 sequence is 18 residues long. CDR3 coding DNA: TGTGCCAGCAGTCTCCTACTAGGACTAGCGGAGAGCTACAATGAGCAGTTCTTC. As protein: CASSLLLGLAESYNEQFF.

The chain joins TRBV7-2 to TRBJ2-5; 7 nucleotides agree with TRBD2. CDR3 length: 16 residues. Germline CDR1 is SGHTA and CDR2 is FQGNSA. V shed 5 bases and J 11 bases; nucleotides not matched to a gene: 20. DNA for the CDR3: TGTGCCAGCAGCCGGGAGGTTGCAAGTGTAGAGAATGAGCAGTACTTC. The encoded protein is CASSREVASVENEQYF.

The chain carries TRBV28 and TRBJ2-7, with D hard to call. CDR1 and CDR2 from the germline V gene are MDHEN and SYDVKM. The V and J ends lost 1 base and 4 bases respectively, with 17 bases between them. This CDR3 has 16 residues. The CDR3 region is CASSLLVSRRIYEQYF. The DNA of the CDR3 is TGTGCCAGCAGTTTATTAGTATCCAGGCGTATTTACGAGCAGTACTTC.

CDR3 nucleotide sequence: TGCAGTGCTAGAGGCCGGCCGAGAACTTCTAGCACAGATACGCAGTATTTT. As protein: CSARGRPRTSSTDTQYF. The gene calls are TRBV20-1 and TRBJ2-3; D ambiguous. Germline CDR1 and CDR2: DFQATT and SNEGSKA (reference sequence). V was cut by 1 base and J by 0 bases, with 17 bases left in between. CDR3 length equals 17 residues.

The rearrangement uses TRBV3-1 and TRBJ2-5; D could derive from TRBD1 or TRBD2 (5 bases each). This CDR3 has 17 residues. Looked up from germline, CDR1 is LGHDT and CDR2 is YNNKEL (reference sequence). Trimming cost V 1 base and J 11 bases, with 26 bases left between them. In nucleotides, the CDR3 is TGTGCCAGCAGCCAAGTTGGAGACGGGGCGTGGAACTTGGAGCAGTACTTC. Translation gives CASSQVGDGAWNLEQYF.

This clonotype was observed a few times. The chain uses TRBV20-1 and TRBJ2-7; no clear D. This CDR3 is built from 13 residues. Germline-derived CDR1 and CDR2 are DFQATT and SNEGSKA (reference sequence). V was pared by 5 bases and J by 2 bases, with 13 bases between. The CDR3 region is CSAPNPGAYEQYF. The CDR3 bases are TGCAGTGCTCCTAACCCAGGAGCCTACGAGCAGTACTTC.

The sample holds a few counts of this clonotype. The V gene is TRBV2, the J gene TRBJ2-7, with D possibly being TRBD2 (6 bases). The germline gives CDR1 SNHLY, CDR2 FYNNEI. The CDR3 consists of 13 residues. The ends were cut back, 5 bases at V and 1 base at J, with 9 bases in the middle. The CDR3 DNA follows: TGTGCCAGCAGTCGGGACTTATCCTACGAGCAGTACTTC. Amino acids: CASSRDLSYEQYF.

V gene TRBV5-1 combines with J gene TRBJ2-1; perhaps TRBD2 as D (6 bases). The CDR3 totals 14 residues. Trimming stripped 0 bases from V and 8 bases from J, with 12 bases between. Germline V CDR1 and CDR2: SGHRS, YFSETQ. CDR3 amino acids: CASSLAGEGYEQFF. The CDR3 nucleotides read TGCGCCAGCAGCTTGGCGGGAGAAGGATATGAGCAGTTCTTC.